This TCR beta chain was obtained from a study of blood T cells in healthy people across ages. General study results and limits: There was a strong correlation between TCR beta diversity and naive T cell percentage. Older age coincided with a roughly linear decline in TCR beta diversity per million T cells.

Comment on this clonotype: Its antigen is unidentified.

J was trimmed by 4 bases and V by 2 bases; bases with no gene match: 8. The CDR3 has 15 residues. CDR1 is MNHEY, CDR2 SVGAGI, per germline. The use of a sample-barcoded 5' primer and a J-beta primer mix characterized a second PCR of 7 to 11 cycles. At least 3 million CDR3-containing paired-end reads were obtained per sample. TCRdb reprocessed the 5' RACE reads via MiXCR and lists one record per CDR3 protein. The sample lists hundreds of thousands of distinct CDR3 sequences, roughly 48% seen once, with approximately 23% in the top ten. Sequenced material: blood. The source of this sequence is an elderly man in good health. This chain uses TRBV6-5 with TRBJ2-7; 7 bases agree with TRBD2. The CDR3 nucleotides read TGTGCCAGCAGTTACCGGCCCCAGGGAGGGTACGAGCAGTACTTC. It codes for CASSYRPQGGYEQYF.